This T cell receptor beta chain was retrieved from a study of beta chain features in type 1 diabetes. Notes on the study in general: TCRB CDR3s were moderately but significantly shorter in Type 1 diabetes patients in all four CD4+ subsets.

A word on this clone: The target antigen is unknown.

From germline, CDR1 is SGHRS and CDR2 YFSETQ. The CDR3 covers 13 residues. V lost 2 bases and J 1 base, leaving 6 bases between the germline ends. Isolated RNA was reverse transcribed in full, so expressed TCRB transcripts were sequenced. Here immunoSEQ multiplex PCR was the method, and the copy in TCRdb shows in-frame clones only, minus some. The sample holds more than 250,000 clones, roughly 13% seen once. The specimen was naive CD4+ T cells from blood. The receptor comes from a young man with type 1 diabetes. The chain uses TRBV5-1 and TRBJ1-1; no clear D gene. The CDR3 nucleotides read TGCGCCAGCAGCTTCCGGGAGAACACTGAAGCTTTCTTT. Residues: CASSFRENTEAFF. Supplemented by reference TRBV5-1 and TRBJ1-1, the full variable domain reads KAGVTQTPRYLIKTRGQQVTLSCSPISGHRSVSWYQQTPGQGLQFLFEYFSETQRNKGNFPGRFSGRQFSNSRSEMNVSTLELGDSALYLCASSFRENTEAFFGQGTRLTVV.